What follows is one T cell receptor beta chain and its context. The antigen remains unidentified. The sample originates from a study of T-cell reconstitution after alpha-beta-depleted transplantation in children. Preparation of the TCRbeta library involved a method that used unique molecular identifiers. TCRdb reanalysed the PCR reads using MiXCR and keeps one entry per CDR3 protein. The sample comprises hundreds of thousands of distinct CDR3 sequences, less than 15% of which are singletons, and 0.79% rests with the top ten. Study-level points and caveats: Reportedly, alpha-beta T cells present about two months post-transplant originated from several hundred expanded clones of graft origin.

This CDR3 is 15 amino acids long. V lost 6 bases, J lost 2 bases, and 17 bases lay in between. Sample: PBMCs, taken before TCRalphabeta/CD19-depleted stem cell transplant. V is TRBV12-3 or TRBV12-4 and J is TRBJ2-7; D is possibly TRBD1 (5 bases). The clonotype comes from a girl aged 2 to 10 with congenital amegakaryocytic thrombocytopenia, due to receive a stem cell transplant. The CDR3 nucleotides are TGTGCCAGCAGCCCCTTCCCGACAGCGACCTACGAGCAGTACTTC. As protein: CASSPFPTATYEQYF.